What follows are 18 T cell receptor beta chains derived from one specimen sequenced in a study of T cells in Graves' hyperthyroidism and ophthalmopathy. Authors of the study amplified TCR beta CDR3 regions from RNA transcripts. An initial round of RT-PCR targeting the TCR CDR3 relied on the HTBI primer set. TCRdb itself ran the multiplex PCR reads through MiXCR, one entry per CDR3 protein. The profile shows fewer than 900,000 distinct CDR3 sequences, 15% to 20% of them singletons. Sample: blood. These receptors were collected from a man between 18 and 35 years old with Graves' hyperthyroidism.

This clonotype was picked up one time. This rearrangement joins TRBV29-1 to TRBJ2-7, with D possibly matching TRBD2 (5 bases). The germline CDR1 and CDR2 sequences are SQVTM and ANQGSEA. The length of the CDR3 is 13 residues. With 7 bases removed from V and 3 bases from J, the gap between germline ends came to 16 bases. Here the CDR3 reads CSALEAGSYEQYF. For the CDR3, the DNA is TGCAGCGCCTTGGAGGCGGGTAGCTACGAGCAGTACTTC.

The CDR3 here is CASSYTSSDTQYF. CDR3 DNA sequence: TGTGCCAGCAGTTACACTAGTTCAGATACGCAGTATTTT. The rearrangement joins TRBV6-5 to TRBJ2-3, with D maybe TRBD2 (5 bases). CDR1 MNHEY and CDR2 SVGAGI come from the germline V gene. The V end lost 2 bases, the J end lost 4 bases, and 7 bases lay between the germline ends. The length of the CDR3 is 13 residues.

This clonotype was recorded many times. The chain combines TRBV2 with TRBJ2-1; D call uncertain. CDR1 SNHLY and CDR2 FYNNEI come from the germline V gene. The CDR3 sequence is 14 residues long. Trimming took 5 bases from V and 3 from J, leaving 11 bases between them. The CDR3 loop reads CASSISPDYNEQFF. CDR3 bases: TGTGCCAGCAGTATAAGCCCTGACTACAATGAGCAGTTCTTC.

This clonotype has more than one count but fewer than ten. V gene TRBV7-9 combines with J gene TRBJ2-3; 8 bases line up with TRBD2. V lost 2 bases to trimming and J lost 5 bases; unmatched junction nucleotides: 15. The CDR3 sequence is 18 residues long. Germline assignment: CDR1 SEHNR and CDR2 FQNEAQ (reference sequence). CDR3 region: CASSLPPRPAGVRDTQYF. For the CDR3, the DNA is TGTGCCAGCAGCTTACCACCAAGACCAGCGGGAGTTCGAGATACGCAGTATTTT. Drawing the rest from reference TRBV7-9 and TRBJ2-3, the complete variable domain is DTGVSQNPRHKITKRGQNVTFRCDPISEHNRLYWYRQTLGQGPEFLTYFQNEAQLEKSRLLSDRFSAERPKGSFSTLEIQRTEQGDSAMYLCASSLPPRPAGVRDTQYFGPGTRLTVL.

Many counts were recorded for this clonotype. The CDR3 DNA reads TGTGCCAGCAACCTAGCGGGAGGGCCATCCCTACACACAGATACGCAGTATTTT. Protein sequence: CASNLAGGPSLHTDTQYF. The chain recombines TRBV28 with TRBJ2-3; 12 bases align to TRBD2. The germline V gene encodes CDR1 MDHEN and CDR2 SYDVKM. The ends lost 7 bases at V and 2 bases at J; junction bases unmatched: 13. CDR3 length: 18 residues.

This clonotype was found many times. The chain couples TRBV20-1 to TRBJ2-7; TRBD2 matches 13 bases. V shed 2 bases and J 5 bases; nucleotides not matched to a gene: 6. The CDR3 sequence is 15 residues long. Germline V gene data show CDR1 as DFQATT and CDR2 as SNEGSKA (reference sequence). CDR3 sequence reads: CSARNPLAGGDEQYF. CDR3 nucleotides: TGCAGTGCTAGAAACCCACTAGCGGGAGGGGACGAGCAGTACTTC.

The chain combines TRBV25-1 with TRBJ2-2; TRBD1 or TRBD2 may be the D gene (5 bases each). The V gene's germline CDR1 is MGHDK and CDR2 SYGVNS. The CDR3 length is 15 residues. Trimming took off 1 base at V and 3 bases at J, with 9 bases between the two ends. CDR3 sequence (DNA): TGTGCCAGCAGTGAATGGGACCCAGACACCGGGGAGCTGTTTTTT. Its translation: CASSEWDPDTGELFF.

This clonotype occurred many times. V and J are TRBV12-3 or TRBV12-4 and TRBJ2-3; no reliable D call. The CDR3 covers 13 residues. V gave up 8 bases and J gave up 2 bases, with 11 bases separating them. The CDR3 DNA sequence: TGTGCCAGCGGTCAGTCATTCACAGATACGCAGTATTTT. This encodes CASGQSFTDTQYF.

This clonotype showed up many times. The chain carries TRBV28 and TRBJ2-1, with D possibly TRBD1 on 6 matching bases. With 5 bases removed from V and 9 bases from J, the gap between germline ends came to 20 bases. Germline V gene lookup returns CDR1 MDHEN and CDR2 SYDVKM. The CDR3 has 15 amino acids. This CDR3 reads CASSLLTGTRGEQFF. The CDR3 DNA reads as TGTGCCAGCAGTCTCCTTACCGGGACCAGGGGTGAGCAGTTCTTC.

Regarding this clonotype: The junction shows a germline mismatch at one end, possibly a read error. The chain is built from TRBV6-1 and TRBJ2-4; weak D call: TRBD2 (7 bases). The CDR3 covers 14 residues. Germline V gene lookup returns CDR1 MNHNS and CDR2 SASEGT. CDR3 in amino acids: CAARRAGAKSIQYF. In DNA, the CDR3 is TGTGCCGCTCGCAGGGCGGGGGCCAAAAGCATTCAGTACTTC.

This clonotype was picked up many times. The genes are TRBV20-1 and TRBJ2-1; weak D call: TRBD2 (7 bases). The CDR3 covers 15 residues. Germline V gene sequence: CDR1 DFQATT, CDR2 SNEGSKA (reference sequence). V gave up 6 bases and J gave up 2 bases, with 17 bases separating them. As DNA, the CDR3 is TGCAGTGCCACCCTCGGGGGGCTGACCTACAATGAGCAGTTCTTC. It codes for CSATLGGLTYNEQFF.

This clonotype was recorded a few times. The V and J genes are TRBV28 and TRBJ2-7, with D perhaps matching TRBD2 (6 bases). V was trimmed by 5 bases and J by 2 bases, leaving 16 bases between them. The CDR3 length is 15 residues. CDR1 is MDHEN, CDR2 SYDVKM, per germline. CDR3 bases: TGTGCCAGCAGTGCTTATGGAGGGTCCACCTACGAGCAGTACTTC. Its translation: CASSAYGGSTYEQYF.

This clonotype was detected many times. V and J are TRBV11-1 and TRBJ2-4; TRBD2 is a possible D gene (6 bases). This CDR3 contains 16 residues. V lost 4 bases to trimming and J lost 0 bases, with 13 bases between them. Germline V gene lookup returns CDR1 SGHAT and CDR2 FQDESV (reference sequence). This CDR3 reads CASSSRDFLAKNIQYF. For the CDR3, the DNA is TGTGCCAGCAGCTCCCGGGACTTCTTAGCCAAAAACATTCAGTACTTC.

In this sample, this clonotype turned up a few times. The J gene is TRBJ2-7, the V gene TRBV7-8; 9 nucleotides agree with TRBD2. This CDR3 has 14 amino acids. J gave up 2 bases and V 5 bases, and 4 bases lay outside the gene matches. Germline loops: CDR1 SGHVS, CDR2 FQNEAQ. The CDR3 protein is CASSRTSVTYEQYF. The CDR3 DNA follows: TGTGCCAGCAGCCGGACTAGCGTTACCTACGAGCAGTACTTC. Drawing the rest from reference TRBV7-8 and TRBJ2-7, the complete variable domain is GAGVSQSPRYKVAKRGQDVALRCDPISGHVSLFWYQQALGQGPEFLTYFQNEAQLDKSGLPSDRFFAERPEGSVSTLKIQRTQQEDSAVYLCASSRTSVTYEQYFGPGTRLTVT.

This sequence joins TRBV12-3 or TRBV12-4 and TRBJ2-5, with no clear D. Trimming took off 7 bases at V and 0 bases at J, with 18 bases between the two ends. The CDR3 spans 16 residues. For the CDR3, the DNA is TGTGCCAGCACCTCTCCTGATGACGGGTACCAAGAGACCCAGTACTTC. Its translation is CASTSPDDGYQETQYF.

This clonotype was found many times. The chain uses TRBV30 and TRBJ2-1, with 7 bases that match TRBD2. V lost 0 bases to trimming and J lost 2 bases; unmatched junction nucleotides: 4. Germline CDR1 reads GTSNPN; CDR2 reads SVGIG (reference sequence). The length of the CDR3 is 15 residues. This chain's CDR3 is CAWSVMAGAYNEQFF. CDR3 bases: TGTGCCTGGAGTGTTATGGCGGGGGCCTACAATGAGCAGTTCTTC.

This clonotype was observed many times. The genes are TRBV12-3 or TRBV12-4 and TRBJ2-3; D unclear. Trimming left V 2 bases short and J 4 bases short, with 10 bases between. The CDR3 is 14 amino acids. The CDR3: CASSLREAADTQYF. Here the CDR3 DNA reads TGTGCCAGCAGTTTAAGGGAAGCAGCAGATACGCAGTATTTT.

The CDR3 DNA reads TGTGCCAGCAGCGTAGCGGAGGGACACCACGAGCAGTACTTC. As protein: CASSVAEGHHEQYF. The chain has TRBV9 and TRBJ2-7; D may match TRBD1 or TRBD2 (6 bases each). The CDR3 spans 14 residues. Germline V lookup: CDR1 SGDLS, CDR2 YYNGEE. V lost 0 bases to trimming and J lost 5 bases, with 12 bases between them.